Listed below are T cell receptor beta chains from one sample, sequenced in a study of blood T cells in healthy people across ages. TCRdb fed the 5' RACE reads into MiXCR, producing one record per CDR3 protein. This sample has roughly 1,000,000 distinct CDR3 sequences, with approximately 25% found just once. Another study also made use of these data, one on T cells of mothers and their children.

The sample comprised blood. The receptor set was obtained from a girl aged 2-10 years in good health. Both conserved end residues are part of each CDR3. D genes are given only for firm matches. Part of the rows lack a size; the others show once, few, many or a class for expanded clones.

v_gene	j_gene	d_gene	abundance	CDR3nt	CDR3aa
TRBV10-3	TRBJ2-1	NA	few	TGTGCCATCAGCTCCCCCGGTATCCCTTTCTCGGGTGAGCAGTTCTTC	CAISSPGIPFSGEQFF
TRBV5-6	TRBJ1-2	NA	NA	TGTGCCAGCAGCTTGTCACGGCTGGGAGGCTACACCTTC	CASSLSRLGGYTF
TRBV27	TRBJ2-1	NA	NA	TGTGCCAGCAGGGCAGACTTCGCCTCCTACAATGAGCAGTTCTTC	CASRADFASYNEQFF
TRBV27	TRBJ2-1	NA	few	TGTGCCAGCAGTTTTAGAGACAGCCCAAATACTCTGGACAATGAGCAGTTCTTC	CASSFRDSPNTLDNEQFF
TRBV28	TRBJ2-6	NA	NA	TGTGCCAGCGGGCCGGGTGTGGCTGGGGCCAACGTCCTGACTTTC	CASGPGVAGANVLTF
TRBV4-1	TRBJ1-1	NA	NA	TGCGCCAGCAGCCCCGTCGGCTCCACTGAAGCTTTCTTT	CASSPVGSTEAFF
TRBV9	TRBJ2-5	NA	NA	TGTGCCAGCAGCGCAGGGGAGACAGAGAAAGAGACCCAGTACTTC	CASSAGETEKETQYF
TRBV7-9	TRBJ2-5	TRBD2	few	TGTGCCAGCAGCTTATCGACTAGCGGATCACACCAAGAGACCCCGTACTTC	CASSLSTSGSHQETPYF
TRBV3-1	TRBJ2-7	TRBD2	NA	TGTGCCAGCTCCATCTCGAGCGGGAAGTACGAGCAGTACTTC	CASSISSGKYEQYF
TRBV29-1	TRBJ2-5	NA	few	TGCAGCGTCGCAGCACCGGGCCAAGAGACCCAGTACTTC	CSVAAPGQETQYF
TRBV7-2	TRBJ2-1	TRBD2	many	TGTGCCAGCACCCAGACTAGCGGGAGTTGGGATGAGCAGTTCTTC	CASTQTSGSWDEQFF
TRBV7-9	TRBJ1-2	NA	NA	TGTGCCAGCAGCTTAGAGGGGGTCACCTACACCTTC	CASSLEGVTYTF
TRBV19	TRBJ2-1	TRBD2	NA	TGTGCCAGTAGTTCCCAAAGCGGGAGGGACAACAATGAGCAGTTCTTC	CASSSQSGRDNNEQFF
TRBV6-6	TRBJ1-2	NA	few	TGTGCCAGCACCCCGACGGGCTATGGCTACACCTTC	CASTPTGYGYTF
TRBV11-2	TRBJ2-5	TRBD2	few	TGTGCCAGCAGTATGACAATCGGGGGGTCAGAGACCCAGTACTTC	CASSMTIGGSETQYF
TRBV24-1	TRBJ2-3	NA	NA	TGTGCCACCAGTGATTTGCCACCTTCAGCAGATACGCAGTATTTT	CATSDLPPSADTQYF
TRBV7-2	TRBJ2-5	TRBD2	few	TGTGCCAGCAGCTGGAATCGTCAGCGGGGGGGCAGGGAGACCCAGTACTTC	CASSWNRQRGGRETQYF